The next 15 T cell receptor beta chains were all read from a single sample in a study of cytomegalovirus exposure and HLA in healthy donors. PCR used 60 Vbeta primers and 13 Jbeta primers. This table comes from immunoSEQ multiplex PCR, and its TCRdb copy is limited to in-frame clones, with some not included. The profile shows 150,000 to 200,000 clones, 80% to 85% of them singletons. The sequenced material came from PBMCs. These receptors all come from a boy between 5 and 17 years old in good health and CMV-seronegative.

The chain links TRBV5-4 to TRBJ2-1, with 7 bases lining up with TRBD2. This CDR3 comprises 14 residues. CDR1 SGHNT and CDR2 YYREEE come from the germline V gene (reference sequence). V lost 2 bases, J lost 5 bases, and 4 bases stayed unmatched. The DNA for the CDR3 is TGTGCCAGCAGCTTCCGGGACTATCACAATGAGCAGTTCTTC. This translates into CASSFRDYHNEQFF.

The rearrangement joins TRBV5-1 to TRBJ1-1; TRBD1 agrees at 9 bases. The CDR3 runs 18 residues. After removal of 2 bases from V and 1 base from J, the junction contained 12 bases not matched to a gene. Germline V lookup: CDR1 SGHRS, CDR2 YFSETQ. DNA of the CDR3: TGCGCCAGCAGCTTCACAAAGGGACAGGGATTCAGGAACACTGAAGCTTTCTTT. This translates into CASSFTKGQGFRNTEAFF.

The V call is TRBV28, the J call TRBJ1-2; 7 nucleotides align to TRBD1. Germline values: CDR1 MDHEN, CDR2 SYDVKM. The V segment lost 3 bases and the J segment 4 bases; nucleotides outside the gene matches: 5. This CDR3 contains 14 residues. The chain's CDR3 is CASSFAGTVYGYTF. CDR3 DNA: TGTGCCAGCAGTTTCGCGGGGACAGTCTATGGCTACACCTTC.

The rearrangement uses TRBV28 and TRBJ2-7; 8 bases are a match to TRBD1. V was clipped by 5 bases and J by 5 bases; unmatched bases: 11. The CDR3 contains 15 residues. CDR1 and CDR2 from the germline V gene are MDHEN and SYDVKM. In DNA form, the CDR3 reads TGTGCCAGCAGTCTGCCCGGACAGGGCCTCGACGAGCAGTACTTC. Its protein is CASSLPGQGLDEQYF.

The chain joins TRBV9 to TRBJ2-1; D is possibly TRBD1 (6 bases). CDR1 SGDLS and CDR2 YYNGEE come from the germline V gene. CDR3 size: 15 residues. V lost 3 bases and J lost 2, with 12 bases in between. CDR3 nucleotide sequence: TGTGCCAGCAGCGCGAGGGGGTCAGCCTACAATGAGCAGTTCTTC. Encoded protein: CASSARGSAYNEQFF.

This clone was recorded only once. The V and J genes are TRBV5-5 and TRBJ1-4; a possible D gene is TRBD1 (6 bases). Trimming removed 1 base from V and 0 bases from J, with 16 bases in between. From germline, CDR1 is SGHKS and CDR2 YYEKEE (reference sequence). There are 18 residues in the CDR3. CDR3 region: CASSLLLTGLATNEKLFF. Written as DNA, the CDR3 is TGTGCCAGCAGCTTGTTATTGACAGGCCTTGCAACTAATGAAAAACTGTTTTTT. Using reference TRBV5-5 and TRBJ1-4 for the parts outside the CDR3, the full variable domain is DAGVTQSPTHLIKTRGQQVTLRCSPISGHKSVSWYQQVLGQGPQFIFQYYEKEERGRGNFPDRFSARQFPNYSSELNVNALLLGDSALYLCASSLLLTGLATNEKLFFGSGTQLSVL.

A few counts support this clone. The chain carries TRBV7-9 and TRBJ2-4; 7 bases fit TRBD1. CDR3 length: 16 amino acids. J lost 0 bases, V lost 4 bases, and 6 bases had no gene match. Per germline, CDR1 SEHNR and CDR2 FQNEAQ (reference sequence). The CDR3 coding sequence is TGTGCCAGCAGCTCCCGACAGGGTGTAGCCAAAAACATTCAGTACTTC. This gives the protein CASSSRQGVAKNIQYF. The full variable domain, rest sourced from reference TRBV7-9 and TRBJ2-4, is DTGVSQNPRHKITKRGQNVTFRCDPISEHNRLYWYRQTLGQGPEFLTYFQNEAQLEKSRLLSDRFSAERPKGSFSTLEIQRTEQGDSAMYLCASSSRQGVAKNIQYFGAGTRLSVL.

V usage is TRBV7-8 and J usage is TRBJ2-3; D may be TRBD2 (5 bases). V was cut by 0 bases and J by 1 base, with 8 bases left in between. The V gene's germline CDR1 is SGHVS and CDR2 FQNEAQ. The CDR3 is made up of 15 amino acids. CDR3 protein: CASSLAGSGTDTQYF. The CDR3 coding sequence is TGTGCCAGCAGCTTAGCAGGGAGCGGCACAGATACGCAGTATTTT.

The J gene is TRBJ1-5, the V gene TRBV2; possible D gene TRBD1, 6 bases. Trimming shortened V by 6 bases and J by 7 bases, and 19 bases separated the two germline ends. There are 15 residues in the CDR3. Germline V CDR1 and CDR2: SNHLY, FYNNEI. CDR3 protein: CASSGRGGAGQPQHF. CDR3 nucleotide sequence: TGTGCCAGCAGCGGGCGGGGGGGCGCGGGGCAGCCCCAGCATTTT.

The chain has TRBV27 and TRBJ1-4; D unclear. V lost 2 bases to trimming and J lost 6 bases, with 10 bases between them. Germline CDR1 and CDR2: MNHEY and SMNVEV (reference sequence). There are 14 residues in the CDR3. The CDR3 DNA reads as TGTGCCAGCAGTTTACACAGATGGGATGAAAAACTGTTTTTT. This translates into CASSLHRWDEKLFF.

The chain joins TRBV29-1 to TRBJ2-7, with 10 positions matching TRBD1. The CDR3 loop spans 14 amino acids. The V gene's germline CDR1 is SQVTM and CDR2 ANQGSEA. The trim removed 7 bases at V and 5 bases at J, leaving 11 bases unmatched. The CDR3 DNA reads TGCAGCGCCCGACCCGGGACAGGGGCCGACGAGCAGTACTTC. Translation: CSARPGTGADEQYF.

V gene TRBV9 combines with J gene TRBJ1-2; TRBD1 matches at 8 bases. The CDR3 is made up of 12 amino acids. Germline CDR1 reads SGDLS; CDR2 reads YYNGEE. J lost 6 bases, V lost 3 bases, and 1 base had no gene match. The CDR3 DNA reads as TGTGCCAGCAGCGACAGGGGGAATGGCTACACCTTC. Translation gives CASSDRGNGYTF.

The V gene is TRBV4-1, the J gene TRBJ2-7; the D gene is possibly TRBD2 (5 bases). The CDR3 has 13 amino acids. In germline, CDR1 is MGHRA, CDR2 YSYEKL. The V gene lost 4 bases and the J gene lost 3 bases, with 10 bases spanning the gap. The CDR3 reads CASSPDGDYEQYF. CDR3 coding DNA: TGCGCCAGCAGCCCCGACGGGGACTACGAGCAGTACTTC.

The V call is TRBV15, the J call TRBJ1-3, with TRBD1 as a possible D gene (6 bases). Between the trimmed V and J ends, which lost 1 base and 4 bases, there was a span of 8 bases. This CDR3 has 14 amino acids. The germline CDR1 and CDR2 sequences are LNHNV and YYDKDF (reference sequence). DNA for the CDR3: TGTGCCACCAGCAGAGCAGGGGAGGGAAACACCATATATTTT. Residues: CATSRAGEGNTIYF.

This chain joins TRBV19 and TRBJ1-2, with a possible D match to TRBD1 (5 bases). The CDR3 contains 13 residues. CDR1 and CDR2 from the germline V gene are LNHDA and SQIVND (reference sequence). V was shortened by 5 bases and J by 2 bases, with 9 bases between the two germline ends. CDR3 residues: CASSSQGNYGYTF. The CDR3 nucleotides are TGTGCCAGTAGTTCGCAGGGAAACTATGGCTACACCTTC.